This note documents a single T cell receptor beta chain sequence. The data belong to a study of blood T cell repertoires in COVID-19. Libraries were prepared by immunoSEQ multiplex PCR; TCRdb keeps only in-frame clonotypes and omits some of them. The sample lists roughly 53,000 clones; around 87% were seen once. Enrolled during active infection, Seattle patients were then followed longitudinally. The CDR3 length is 14 residues. The germline gives CDR1 MNHEY, CDR2 SVGAGI. The germline V and J ends were trimmed by 3 bases and 7 bases, with 12 bases remaining between them. The rearrangement uses TRBV6-5 and TRBJ1-4; no definite D call. Sequenced input: peripheral blood. This receptor was taken from a woman older than 75 with COVID-19, enrolled during active disease. In DNA form, the CDR3 reads TGTGCCAGCAGTTATCGCGGACTGCGTGAAAAACTGTTTTTT. Translation gives CASSYRGLREKLFF.